The clone carrying this TCR beta chain showed up many times. Its antigen is unidentified. The CD8+CD4-CCR7+CD45RA+ phenotype defined the sorted naive CD8 T cells. TCRdb reanalysed the PCR reads using MiXCR and keeps one entry per CDR3 protein. The sample consists of nearly 650,000 distinct CDR3 sequences, 25% of them appearing once. This specimen comes from a study of molecular identifiers for immune sequencing clone quantification. Study-level information: Replicate runs used RNA from roughly 21,000 or 96,000 naive CD8 cells, which was split five ways into aliquots, and four of those aliquots were then sequenced. Whole-study results and caveats: Spiked Jurkat TCR RNA from one cell was reportedly detectable among over 800,000 naive cells. Whereas clones above 20 RNA copies held under 1% of naive-cell molecules, they held over 98% of effector molecules.

The sample consisted of naive CD8+ T cells from blood, with Jurkat cell RNA spiked in. Subset specified: FACS-sorted CD8+CD4-CCR7+CD45RA+ naive T cells. The TCR sequence derives from a human donor in good health. Some libraries in this study had Jurkat cell RNA spiked in.

The CDR3 is CASSFSLQLQPNTGELFF. The CDR3, as DNA: TGTGCCAGCAGTTTTTCTCTTCAGCTTCAGCCGAACACCGGGGAGCTGTTTTTT. This sequence joins TRBV27 and TRBJ2-2; D is unclear. Trimming cost V 3 bases and J 0 bases, with 17 bases left between them. There are 18 residues in the CDR3. CDR1 is MNHEY, CDR2 SMNVEV, per germline (reference sequence).